The 27 T cell receptor beta chains reported below all come from one sample, sequenced in a study of cytomegalovirus exposure and HLA in healthy donors (dated by TCRdb to 2015 to 2018). The library was built by means of the immunoSEQ multiplex PCR assay. For the multiplex PCR, a mixture combining 60 forward primers for TCR Vbeta segments and 13 reverse primers for TCR Jbeta segments was used. Sourced from immuneACCESS, this table was stored by TCRdb with only in-frame sequences that have V and J called. A share of the clones is absent; for the studies checked, an unresolved V gene accounts for under half, and the remainder has no known explanation. The sample table shows about 160,000 clones, and around 80% are seen once. Roughly 1.5% of the sample goes to the ten largest clones. Specimen: PBMCs. The source of these receptors is a young woman in good health and CMV-seronegative.

This chain uses TRBV9 with TRBJ1-2; 10 bases match TRBD1. The germline V gene encodes CDR1 SGDLS and CDR2 YYNGEE. V was pared by 0 bases and J by 8 bases, with 10 bases of the junction left unmatched. This CDR3 comprises 16 residues. The CDR3, as DNA: TGTGCCAGCAGCGTAGAGGTGGGGGACAGGGGCGCCGGCTACACCTTC. The encoded protein is CASSVEVGDRGAGYTF.

The genes are TRBV5-1 and TRBJ2-3, with 7 bases fitting TRBD1. With 4 bases clipped from V and 6 bases from J, the junction kept 14 bases outside the gene matches. The germline CDR1 and CDR2 sequences are SGHRS and YFSETQ. CDR3 length: 16 amino acids. CDR3 in DNA: TGCGCCAGCAGCCTCTTGGACAGGTCCGGTGGGGATACGCAGTATTTT. Translated, it gives CASSLLDRSGGDTQYF.

This chain uses TRBV6-1 with TRBJ2-2; possible D gene TRBD2, 5 bases. This CDR3 is 15 amino acids long. The V gene lost 7 bases and the J gene lost 0 bases, with 12 bases spanning the gap. Germline V gene lookup returns CDR1 MNHNS and CDR2 SASEGT. The CDR3 DNA reads TGTGCCAGCAACCCCCTAGCAGCGAACACCGGGGAGCTGTTTTTT. Protein: CASNPLAANTGELFF.

The J gene is TRBJ2-3, the V gene TRBV5-1; D is perhaps TRBD2 (5 bases). The length of the CDR3 is 14 residues. Trimming stripped 7 bases from V and 2 bases from J, with 14 bases between. Germline V gives CDR1 SGHRS, CDR2 YFSETQ. The CDR3 bases are TGCGCCAGCGGGAGAGGTGGAACCACAGATACGCAGTATTTT. The encoded protein is CASGRGGTTDTQYF.

The chain uses TRBV30 and TRBJ1-2, with TRBD1 matching 8 bases. This CDR3 region has 12 residues. Losses at the gene ends were 4 bases for V and 11 bases for J; bases not matched to a gene: 9. Per germline, CDR1 GTSNPN and CDR2 SVGIG (reference sequence). The CDR3 DNA is TGTGCCTGGATCCCCGGGACAGGCCGTTACACCTTC. Translation gives CAWIPGTGRYTF.

The V gene is TRBV5-1, the J gene TRBJ2-3; TRBD2 matches 9 bases. V shed 0 bases and J 0 bases; nucleotides not matched to a gene: 11. Germline V lookup: CDR1 SGHRS, CDR2 YFSETQ. This CDR3 has 19 residues. The CDR3 reads CASSLVLAGGPSSTDTQYF. DNA for the CDR3: TGCGCCAGCAGCTTGGTATTGGCGGGGGGGCCTTCTAGCACAGATACGCAGTATTTT.

The rearrangement uses TRBV18 and TRBJ2-7, with D perhaps matching TRBD2 (5 bases). CDR3 length: 14 residues. Germline CDR1 is KGHSH and CDR2 is LQKENI. The V gene lost 6 bases and the J gene lost 2 bases, with 14 bases spanning the gap. The CDR3 region has the DNA TGTGCCAGCTCGCCCGGACCGGGGACCTACGAGCAGTACTTC. Amino acid sequence: CASSPGPGTYEQYF.

The chain is built from TRBV12-5 and TRBJ1-6, with a weak D call TRBD1 (5 bases). The CDR3 extends over 17 amino acids. The ends were cut back, 0 bases at V and 7 bases at J, with 16 bases in the middle. From germline, CDR1 is LGHNT and CDR2 FRNRAP. DNA of the CDR3: TGTGCTAGTGGTTTGGTATTAGGCGGGGAGGGGAATTCACCCCTCCACTTT. Its protein is CASGLVLGGEGNSPLHF. The variable domain in full, completed from reference TRBV12-5 and TRBJ1-6, reads DARVTQTPRHKVTEMGQEVTMRCQPILGHNTVFWYRQTMMQGLELLAYFRNRAPLDDSGMPKDRFSAEMPDATLATLKIQPSEPRDSAVYFCASGLVLGGEGNSPLHFGNGTRLTVT.

This rearrangement joins TRBV28 to TRBJ2-3, with a weak D call TRBD1 (5 bases). CDR3 length: 14 amino acids. In germline, CDR1 is MDHEN, CDR2 SYDVKM. Between the trimmed V and J ends, which lost 6 bases and 2 bases, there was a span of 12 bases. CDR3 loop: CASSTAGLTDTQYF. The CDR3 DNA reads TGTGCCAGCAGCACGGCAGGGCTCACAGATACGCAGTATTTT.

This clone was seen more than once but under ten times. The chain links TRBV2 to TRBJ1-3, with TRBD1 matching over 8 bases. The CDR3 totals 14 residues. Trimming cost V 6 bases and J 2 bases; bases outside gene matches: 3. Germline CDR1 reads SNHLY; CDR2 reads FYNNEI. Here the CDR3 reads CASSLRGPGNTIYF. The CDR3 DNA reads TGTGCCAGCAGCCTCAGGGGGCCTGGAAACACCATATATTTT. The entire variable domain, with the rest obtained from reference TRBV2 and TRBJ1-3, is as follows: EPEVTQTPSHQVTQMGQEVILRCVPISNHLYFYWYRQILGQKVEFLVSFYNNEISEKSEIFDDQFSVERPDGSNFTLKIRSTKLEDSAMYFCASSLRGPGNTIYFGEGSWLTVV.

The chain is built from TRBV9 and TRBJ2-7, with 12 bases lining up with TRBD1. In germline, CDR1 is SGDLS, CDR2 YYNGEE. J gave up 6 bases and V 3 bases, and 4 bases lay outside the gene matches. The CDR3 extends over 14 amino acids. CDR3: CASSAGTGGGEQYF. CDR3 sequence (DNA): TGTGCCAGCAGCGCCGGGACAGGGGGCGGCGAGCAGTACTTC. The full variable domain, in which reference TRBV9 and TRBJ2-7 provide the parts outside the CDR3, is DSGVTQTPKHLITATGQRVTLRCSPRSGDLSVYWYQQSLDQGLQFLIQYYNGEERAKGNILERFSAQQFPDLHSELNLSSLELGDSALYFCASSAGTGGGEQYFGPGTRLTVT.

The chain joins TRBV28 to TRBJ1-4, with 7 nucleotides matching TRBD1. CDR3 length: 14 amino acids. CDR1 is MDHEN, CDR2 SYDVKM, per germline. V lost 7 bases and J lost 7; bases outside the gene matches: 9. Here the CDR3 DNA reads TGTGCCAGCACCACAGGGGCGCGGAGTGAAAAACTGTTTTTT. Its translation is CASTTGARSEKLFF.

This clone appeared once. The rearrangement joins TRBV2 to TRBJ1-1; D ambiguous. This CDR3 is built from 15 residues. V was pared by 7 bases and J by 0 bases, with 15 bases between. From germline, CDR1 is SNHLY and CDR2 FYNNEI. The CDR3 is CASKSSGLMNTEAFF. In nucleotides, the CDR3 is TGTGCCAGCAAGAGTAGCGGTTTGATGAACACTGAAGCTTTCTTT.

This sequence joins TRBV18 and TRBJ1-4; 10 nucleotides line up with TRBD1. The length of the CDR3 is 15 residues. CDR1 KGHSH and CDR2 LQKENI come from the germline V gene. The V segment lost 5 bases and the J segment 3 bases; nucleotides outside the gene matches: 3. CDR3 nucleotide sequence: TGTGCCAGCTCAACGACAGGGGGCCCTAATGAAAAACTGTTTTTT. Its protein is CASSTTGGPNEKLFF.

This clone was counted only a few times. V is TRBV7-9 and J is TRBJ2-7; TRBD2 matches 8 bases. The CDR3 is made up of 15 amino acids. Trimming removed 5 bases from V and 0 bases from J; junction bases left unmatched: 6. CDR1 is SEHNR, CDR2 FQNEAQ, per germline (reference sequence). The chain's CDR3 is CASSLLAASSYEQYF. CDR3 in DNA: TGTGCCAGCAGCCTACTAGCGGCCAGCTCCTACGAGCAGTACTTC.

This chain uses TRBV19 with TRBJ1-5, with TRBD1 as a possible D gene (6 bases). CDR3 length: 16 amino acids. Germline loops: CDR1 LNHDA, CDR2 SQIVND (reference sequence). V gave up 3 bases and J gave up 2 bases, with 14 bases separating them. CDR3 nucleotides: TGTGCCAGTAGTATCCAGAGGGGGGGTGGCAATCAGCCCCAGCATTTT. It encodes CASSIQRGGGNQPQHF.

The chain employs TRBV7-2 and TRBJ1-5; possibly TRBD1 for D (6 bases). Germline CDR1 is SGHTA and CDR2 is FQGNSA. V gave up 7 bases and J gave up 3 bases, with 13 bases separating them. The CDR3 consists of 14 residues. CDR3 DNA sequence: TGTGCCAGCACCCTAGGACAGATCAATCAGCCCCAGCATTTT. Translated, it gives CASTLGQINQPQHF.

The chain links TRBV11-3 to TRBJ2-1; 7 bases agree with TRBD1. Per the germline V gene, CDR1 is SGHNT and CDR2 is YENEEA. With V trimmed by 4 bases and J by 5 bases, 8 bases remained unmatched. CDR3 length: 15 residues. The CDR3 loop is CASSSSRGQHNEQFF. The CDR3 DNA is TGTGCCAGCAGCTCTTCCAGGGGACAGCACAATGAGCAGTTCTTC.

This chain uses TRBV4-2 with TRBJ1-5; D is ambiguous. V was cut by 0 bases and J by 0 bases, with 9 bases left in between. Germline lookup yields CDR1 LGHNA and CDR2 YNFKEQ. This CDR3 comprises 16 residues. CDR3 region: CASSQEWSYSNQPQHF. In nucleotides, the CDR3 is TGTGCCAGCAGCCAAGAGTGGAGCTATAGCAATCAGCCCCAGCATTTT.

The CDR3 bases are TGCGCCAGCAGCCCCGAGGGTCTAGCGGGGGGCTACAATGAGCAGTTCTTC. It yields the protein CASSPEGLAGGYNEQFF. The chain couples TRBV5-1 to TRBJ2-1; TRBD2 aligns across 11 bases. V trimming: 4 bases; J trimming: 3 bases; junction bases outside the gene matches: 9. The CDR3 totals 17 residues. Germline V gene sequence: CDR1 SGHRS, CDR2 YFSETQ.

The genes are TRBV29-1 and TRBJ2-5, with D perhaps TRBD2 (6 bases). In germline, CDR1 is SQVTM, CDR2 ANQGSEA. The germline V and J ends were trimmed by 2 bases and 9 bases, with 22 bases remaining between them. The CDR3 is made up of 15 amino acids. The CDR3 region has the DNA TGCAGCGTTGAAAGAATGCCCAGTTCCATAGCGGCCCAGTACTTC. Translation: CSVERMPSSIAAQYF.

V usage is TRBV6-5 and J usage is TRBJ1-2; D is possibly TRBD1 (5 bases). The CDR3 covers 13 residues. V lost 8 bases and J lost 6, with 16 bases in between. From germline, CDR1 is MNHEY and CDR2 SVGAGI. CDR3 amino acids: CASGGGWGNGYTF. The CDR3 nucleotides are TGTGCCAGCGGTGGGGGGTGGGGGAATGGCTACACCTTC.

The chain recombines TRBV5-1 with TRBJ1-6; D not certain. Trimming took off 4 bases at V and 11 bases at J, with 10 bases between the two ends. The CDR3 length is 12 residues. Per germline, CDR1 SGHRS and CDR2 YFSETQ. CDR3: CASSLEKPPLHF. DNA of the CDR3: TGCGCCAGCAGCCTCGAGAAGCCACCCCTCCACTTT. The entire variable domain, with the rest obtained from reference TRBV5-1 and TRBJ1-6, is as follows: KAGVTQTPRYLIKTRGQQVTLSCSPISGHRSVSWYQQTPGQGLQFLFEYFSETQRNKGNFPGRFSGRQFSNSRSEMNVSTLELGDSALYLCASSLEKPPLHFGNGTRLTVT.

The chain links TRBV7-2 to TRBJ1-1, with 11 bases that match TRBD1. The CDR3 has 14 amino acids. Germline CDR1 SGHTA, CDR2 FQGNSA. The V segment lost 5 bases and the J segment 5 bases; nucleotides outside the gene matches: 4. This CDR3 is CASSPGTGGTEAFF. DNA of the CDR3: TGTGCCAGCAGCCCCGGGACAGGGGGGACTGAAGCTTTCTTT.

V and J are TRBV5-4 and TRBJ2-5; the D gene is possibly TRBD2 (5 bases). Trimming removed 4 bases at V and 2 bases at J, with 15 bases between. This CDR3 is 15 amino acids long. Germline assignment: CDR1 SGHNT and CDR2 YYREEE (reference sequence). For the CDR3, the DNA is TGTGCCAGCAGCCTAAGGACTTACCTTCAAGAGACCCAGTACTTC. Amino acid sequence: CASSLRTYLQETQYF.

The chain combines TRBV7-2 with TRBJ2-4; D remains ambiguous. Germline assignment: CDR1 SGHTA and CDR2 FQGNSA. The CDR3 is made up of 12 amino acids. V was cut by 2 bases and J by 7 bases, with 6 bases left in between. CDR3 loop: CASSLTGNIQYF. CDR3 nucleotides: TGTGCCAGCAGCTTAACCGGGAACATTCAGTACTTC. Full variable domain (remainder filled in from reference TRBV7-2 and TRBJ2-4): GAGVSQSPSNKVTEKGKDVELRCDPISGHTALYWYRQSLGQGLEFLIYFQGNSAPDKSGLPSDRFSAERTGGSVSTLTIQRTQQEDSAVYLCASSLTGNIQYFGAGTRLSVL.

V and J are TRBV29-1 and TRBJ1-1, with D possibly matching TRBD1 (6 bases). Between the trimmed V and J ends, which lost 6 bases and 0 bases, there was a span of 20 bases. The CDR3 length is 16 residues. Germline lookup yields CDR1 SQVTM and CDR2 ANQGSEA. The CDR3, as DNA: TGCAGCGTATCGGGACACAGGAGCGTGTTGAACACTGAAGCTTTCTTT. It codes for CSVSGHRSVLNTEAFF.